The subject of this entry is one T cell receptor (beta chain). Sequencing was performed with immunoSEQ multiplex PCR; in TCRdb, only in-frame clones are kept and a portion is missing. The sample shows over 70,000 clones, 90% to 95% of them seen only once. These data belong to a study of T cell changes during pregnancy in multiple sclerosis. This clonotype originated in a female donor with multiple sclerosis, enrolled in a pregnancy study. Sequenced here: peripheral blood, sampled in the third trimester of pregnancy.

CDR3 protein: CASSRSGRAETQYF. The CDR3 DNA is TGTGCCAGCAGTCGTAGCGGGAGAGCTGAGACCCAGTACTTC. The V and J genes are TRBV7-2 and TRBJ2-5; TRBD2 agrees at 9 bases. CDR1 is SGHTA, CDR2 FQGNSA, per germline. Trimming at V came to 6 bases and at J to 5 bases, leaving 7 bases not matched to a gene. This CDR3 comprises 14 residues.